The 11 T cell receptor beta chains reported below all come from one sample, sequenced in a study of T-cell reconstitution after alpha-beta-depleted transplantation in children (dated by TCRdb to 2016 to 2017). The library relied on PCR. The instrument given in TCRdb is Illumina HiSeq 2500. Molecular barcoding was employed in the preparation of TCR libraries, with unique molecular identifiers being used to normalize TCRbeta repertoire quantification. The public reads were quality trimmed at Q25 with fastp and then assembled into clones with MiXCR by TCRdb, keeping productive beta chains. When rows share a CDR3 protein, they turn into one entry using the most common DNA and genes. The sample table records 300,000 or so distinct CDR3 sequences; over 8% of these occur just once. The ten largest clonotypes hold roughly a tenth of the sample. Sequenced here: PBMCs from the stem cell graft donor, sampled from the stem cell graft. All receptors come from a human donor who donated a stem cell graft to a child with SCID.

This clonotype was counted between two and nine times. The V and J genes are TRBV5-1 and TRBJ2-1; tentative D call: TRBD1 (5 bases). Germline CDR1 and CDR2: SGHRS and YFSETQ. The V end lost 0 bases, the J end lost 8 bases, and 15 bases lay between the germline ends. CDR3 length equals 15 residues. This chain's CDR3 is CASSLEGRVGDEQFF. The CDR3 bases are TGCGCCAGCAGCTTGGAGGGCAGGGTTGGAGATGAGCAGTTCTTC.

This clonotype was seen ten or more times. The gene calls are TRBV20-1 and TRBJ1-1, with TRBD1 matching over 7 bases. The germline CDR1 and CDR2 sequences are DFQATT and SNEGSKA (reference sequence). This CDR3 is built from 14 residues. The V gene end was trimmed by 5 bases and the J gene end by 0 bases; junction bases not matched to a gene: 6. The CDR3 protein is CSADRTGMNTEAFF. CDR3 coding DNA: TGCAGTGCTGACCGGACAGGAATGAACACTGAAGCTTTCTTT.

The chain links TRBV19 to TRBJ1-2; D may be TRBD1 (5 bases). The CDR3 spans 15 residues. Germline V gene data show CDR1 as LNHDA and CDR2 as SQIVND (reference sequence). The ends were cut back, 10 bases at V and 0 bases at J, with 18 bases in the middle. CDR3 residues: CAISRQRGANYGYTF. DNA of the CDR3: TGTGCCATCTCGAGACAGCGAGGCGCTAACTATGGCTACACCTTC.

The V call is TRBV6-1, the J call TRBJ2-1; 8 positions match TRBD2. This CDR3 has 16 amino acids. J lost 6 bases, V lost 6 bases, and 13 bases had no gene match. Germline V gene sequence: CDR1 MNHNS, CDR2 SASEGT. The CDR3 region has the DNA TGTGCCAGCAGCCGTTCGGGAGGGTTTAGTCGCAATGAGCAGTTCTTC. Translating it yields CASSRSGGFSRNEQFF.

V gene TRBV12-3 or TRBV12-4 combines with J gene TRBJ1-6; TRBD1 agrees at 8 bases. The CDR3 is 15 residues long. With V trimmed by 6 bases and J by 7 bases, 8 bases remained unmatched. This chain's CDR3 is CASRLRAGGNSPLHF. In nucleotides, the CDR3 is TGTGCCAGCAGGCTAAGGGCAGGGGGCAATTCACCCCTCCACTTT.

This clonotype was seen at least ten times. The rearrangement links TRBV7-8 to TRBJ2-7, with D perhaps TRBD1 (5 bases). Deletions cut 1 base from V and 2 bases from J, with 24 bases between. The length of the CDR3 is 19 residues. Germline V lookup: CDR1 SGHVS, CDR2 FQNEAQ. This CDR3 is CASSLEFGPTVYVPYEQYF. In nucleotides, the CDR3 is TGTGCCAGCAGCTTAGAATTTGGGCCGACAGTTTATGTTCCCTACGAGCAGTACTTC.

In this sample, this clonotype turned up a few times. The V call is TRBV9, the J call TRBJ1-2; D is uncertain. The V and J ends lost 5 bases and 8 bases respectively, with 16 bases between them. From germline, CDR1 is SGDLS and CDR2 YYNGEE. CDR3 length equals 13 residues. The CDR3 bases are TGTGCCAGCAGAGCCGACGGTCTCGGGGGCTACACCTTC. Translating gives CASRADGLGGYTF. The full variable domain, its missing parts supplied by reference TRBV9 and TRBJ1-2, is DSGVTQTPKHLITATGQRVTLRCSPRSGDLSVYWYQQSLDQGLQFLIQYYNGEERAKGNILERFSAQQFPDLHSELNLSSLELGDSALYFCASRADGLGGYTFGSGTRLTVV.

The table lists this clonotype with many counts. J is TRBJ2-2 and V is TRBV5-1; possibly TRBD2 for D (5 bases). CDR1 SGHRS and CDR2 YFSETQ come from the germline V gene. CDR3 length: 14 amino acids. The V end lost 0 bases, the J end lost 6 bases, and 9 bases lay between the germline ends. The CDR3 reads CASSLDREAGELFF. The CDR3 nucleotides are TGCGCCAGCAGCTTGGATCGGGAAGCCGGGGAGCTGTTTTTT.

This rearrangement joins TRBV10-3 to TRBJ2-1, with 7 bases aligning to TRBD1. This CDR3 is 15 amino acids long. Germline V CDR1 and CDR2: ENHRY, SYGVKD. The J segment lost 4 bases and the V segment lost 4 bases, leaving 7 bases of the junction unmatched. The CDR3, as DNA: TGTGCCATCAGTGGGGGGACAGATCGGTACAATGAGCAGTTCTTC. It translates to CAISGGTDRYNEQFF.

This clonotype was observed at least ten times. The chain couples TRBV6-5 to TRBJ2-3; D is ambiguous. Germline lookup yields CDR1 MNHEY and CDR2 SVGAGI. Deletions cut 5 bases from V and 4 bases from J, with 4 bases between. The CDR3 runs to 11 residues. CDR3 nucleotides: TGTGCCAGCAGTACCGCAGATACGCAGTATTTT. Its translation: CASSTADTQYF.

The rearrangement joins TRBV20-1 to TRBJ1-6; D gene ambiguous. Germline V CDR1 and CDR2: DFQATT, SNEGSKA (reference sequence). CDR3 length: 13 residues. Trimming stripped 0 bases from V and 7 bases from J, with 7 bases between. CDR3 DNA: TGCAGTGCTAGAGATCTTTTGAATTCACCCCTCCACTTT. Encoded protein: CSARDLLNSPLHF.